This TCR beta chain emerged from a study of spatial heterogeneity in lung cancer. Study information: The study observed each unique TCR and UMI combination more than ten times on average in raw reads. Broader study findings: In blood, ubiquitous expanded tumor TCRs appeared more at resection than follow-up.

This clonotype was picked up many times. What it binds is unknown. Germline trimming cut 5 bases from V and 4 bases from J; bases unmatched to any gene: 6. The CDR3 is 14 amino acids. Germline lookup yields CDR1 SGHVT and CDR2 SQSDAQ. Time point indicated: sample taken at primary tumor resection. Unsorted whole RNA from tumor, nontumor lung or frozen PBMC underwent sequencing. Samples came from roughly 70 TRACERx patients with untreated early-stage lung cancer. Every TCR cDNA molecule carried a tag that served as a unique molecular identifier. TCRdb reanalysed the 5' RACE reads using MiXCR and keeps one entry per CDR3 protein. The data hold tens of thousands of distinct CDR3 sequences, with about 4.3% observed a single time.

This TCR was sampled from a male donor with early-stage non-small cell lung cancer. The source was PBMCs, collected at surgery. This chain connects TRBV7-4 to TRBJ2-5, with 8 positions matching TRBD2. CDR3 loop: CASSLSGRGETQYF. Here the CDR3 DNA reads TGTGCCAGCAGCCTGAGCGGGAGAGGAGAGACCCAGTACTTC.